Following are 8 T cell receptor beta chains from one sample sequenced in a study of OX40 agonist ivuxolimab in advanced cancers. Data came from immunoSEQ multiplex PCR; TCRdb stores just in-frame clones and leaves some out. Of about 84,000 clones listed, 94% are singletons. The specimen was CD4+ or CD8+ T cells sorted from blood, collected in a trial of the OX40 agonist ivuxolimab. The receptor source for this set is an adult with an advanced solid tumor such as melanoma, head and neck, liver or kidney cancer.

The rearrangement uses TRBV19 and TRBJ2-1; 8 bases agree with TRBD2. J was trimmed by 0 bases and V by 0 bases; bases with no gene match: 7. This CDR3 has 18 amino acids. Germline V gives CDR1 LNHDA, CDR2 SQIVND (reference sequence). The CDR3, as DNA: TGTGCCAGTAGTATAGATTTACTGCTAGCGGGCTCCTACAATGAGCAGTTCTTC. This gives the protein CASSIDLLLAGSYNEQFF.

The chain combines TRBV4-3 with TRBJ2-2; TRBD2 is a possible D gene (6 bases). The CDR3 length is 15 residues. Deletions cut 0 bases from V and 11 bases from J, with 16 bases between. Germline V gene lookup returns CDR1 LGHNA and CDR2 YSLEER. The CDR3 loop is CASSQDHRGSNELFF. The CDR3 DNA follows: TGCGCCAGCAGCCAAGATCATCGGGGGAGCAACGAGCTGTTTTTT.

This chain uses TRBV9 with TRBJ2-1; weak D call: TRBD1 (6 bases). Germline loops: CDR1 SGDLS, CDR2 YYNGEE. V dropped 0 bases and J dropped 6 bases, with 10 bases sitting between them. This CDR3 contains 14 residues. In DNA, the CDR3 is TGTGCCAGCAGCGTAGCGGCAGGGGTCAATGAGCAGTTCTTC. As protein: CASSVAAGVNEQFF.

The chain has TRBV11-1 and TRBJ2-3, with 7 nucleotides matching TRBD2. After removal of 3 bases from V and 5 bases from J, the junction contained 11 bases not matched to a gene. This CDR3 is 16 amino acids long. Per the germline V gene, CDR1 is SGHAT and CDR2 is FQDESV (reference sequence). In DNA, the CDR3 is TGTGCCAGCAGCTTGTTTCCAGCGGGAAAGATAGATACGCAGTATTTT. Encoded protein: CASSLFPAGKIDTQYF.

The table lists this clone with a count of one. The chain uses TRBV6-6 and TRBJ2-1; D may be TRBD2 (6 bases). Between the trimmed V and J ends, which lost 0 bases and 7 bases, there was a span of 16 bases. The CDR3 spans 16 residues. Germline lookup yields CDR1 MNHNY and CDR2 SVGAGI (reference sequence). The CDR3 sequence: CASSYSTGEYKNEQFF. Here the CDR3 DNA reads TGTGCCAGCAGTTACTCGACGGGAGAGTACAAGAATGAGCAGTTCTTC.

This clone showed up just once. The chain has TRBV5-6 and TRBJ2-7, with a possible D match to TRBD2 (6 bases). The length of the CDR3 is 15 residues. Germline V gene sequence: CDR1 SGHDT, CDR2 YYEEEE. V was cut by 4 bases and J by 6 bases, with 20 bases left in between. The CDR3: CASSHRDEWGVEQYF. In DNA, the CDR3 is TGTGCCAGCAGCCACCGGGACGAGTGGGGGGTCGAGCAGTACTTC.

This clone has just one count. The rearrangement joins TRBV4-1 to TRBJ1-5; maybe TRBD1 (5 bases). This CDR3 spans 16 amino acids. Trimming pared 4 bases from V and 3 bases from J, leaving 16 bases between. Germline CDR1 reads MGHRA; CDR2 reads YSYEKL. DNA of the CDR3: TGCGCCAGCAGCCTAGTTTTTACAGGCCACAATCAGCCCCAGCATTTT. This sequence encodes CASSLVFTGHNQPQHF.

The J gene is TRBJ1-5, the V gene TRBV30; tentative D call: TRBD1 (5 bases). V was pared by 7 bases and J by 6 bases, with 13 bases between. The germline V gene encodes CDR1 GTSNPN and CDR2 SVGIG (reference sequence). CDR3 size: 12 residues. This CDR3 is CASTEEGQPQHF. As DNA, the CDR3 is TGTGCCTCGACAGAGGAGGGTCAGCCCCAGCATTTT. The full variable domain, with the rest looked up from reference TRBV30 and TRBJ1-5, is SQTIHQWPATLVQPVGSPLSLECTVEGTSNPNLYWYRQAAGRGLQLLFYSVGIGQISSEVPQNLSASRPQDRQFILSSKKLLLSDSGFYLCASTEEGQPQHFGDGTRLSIL.